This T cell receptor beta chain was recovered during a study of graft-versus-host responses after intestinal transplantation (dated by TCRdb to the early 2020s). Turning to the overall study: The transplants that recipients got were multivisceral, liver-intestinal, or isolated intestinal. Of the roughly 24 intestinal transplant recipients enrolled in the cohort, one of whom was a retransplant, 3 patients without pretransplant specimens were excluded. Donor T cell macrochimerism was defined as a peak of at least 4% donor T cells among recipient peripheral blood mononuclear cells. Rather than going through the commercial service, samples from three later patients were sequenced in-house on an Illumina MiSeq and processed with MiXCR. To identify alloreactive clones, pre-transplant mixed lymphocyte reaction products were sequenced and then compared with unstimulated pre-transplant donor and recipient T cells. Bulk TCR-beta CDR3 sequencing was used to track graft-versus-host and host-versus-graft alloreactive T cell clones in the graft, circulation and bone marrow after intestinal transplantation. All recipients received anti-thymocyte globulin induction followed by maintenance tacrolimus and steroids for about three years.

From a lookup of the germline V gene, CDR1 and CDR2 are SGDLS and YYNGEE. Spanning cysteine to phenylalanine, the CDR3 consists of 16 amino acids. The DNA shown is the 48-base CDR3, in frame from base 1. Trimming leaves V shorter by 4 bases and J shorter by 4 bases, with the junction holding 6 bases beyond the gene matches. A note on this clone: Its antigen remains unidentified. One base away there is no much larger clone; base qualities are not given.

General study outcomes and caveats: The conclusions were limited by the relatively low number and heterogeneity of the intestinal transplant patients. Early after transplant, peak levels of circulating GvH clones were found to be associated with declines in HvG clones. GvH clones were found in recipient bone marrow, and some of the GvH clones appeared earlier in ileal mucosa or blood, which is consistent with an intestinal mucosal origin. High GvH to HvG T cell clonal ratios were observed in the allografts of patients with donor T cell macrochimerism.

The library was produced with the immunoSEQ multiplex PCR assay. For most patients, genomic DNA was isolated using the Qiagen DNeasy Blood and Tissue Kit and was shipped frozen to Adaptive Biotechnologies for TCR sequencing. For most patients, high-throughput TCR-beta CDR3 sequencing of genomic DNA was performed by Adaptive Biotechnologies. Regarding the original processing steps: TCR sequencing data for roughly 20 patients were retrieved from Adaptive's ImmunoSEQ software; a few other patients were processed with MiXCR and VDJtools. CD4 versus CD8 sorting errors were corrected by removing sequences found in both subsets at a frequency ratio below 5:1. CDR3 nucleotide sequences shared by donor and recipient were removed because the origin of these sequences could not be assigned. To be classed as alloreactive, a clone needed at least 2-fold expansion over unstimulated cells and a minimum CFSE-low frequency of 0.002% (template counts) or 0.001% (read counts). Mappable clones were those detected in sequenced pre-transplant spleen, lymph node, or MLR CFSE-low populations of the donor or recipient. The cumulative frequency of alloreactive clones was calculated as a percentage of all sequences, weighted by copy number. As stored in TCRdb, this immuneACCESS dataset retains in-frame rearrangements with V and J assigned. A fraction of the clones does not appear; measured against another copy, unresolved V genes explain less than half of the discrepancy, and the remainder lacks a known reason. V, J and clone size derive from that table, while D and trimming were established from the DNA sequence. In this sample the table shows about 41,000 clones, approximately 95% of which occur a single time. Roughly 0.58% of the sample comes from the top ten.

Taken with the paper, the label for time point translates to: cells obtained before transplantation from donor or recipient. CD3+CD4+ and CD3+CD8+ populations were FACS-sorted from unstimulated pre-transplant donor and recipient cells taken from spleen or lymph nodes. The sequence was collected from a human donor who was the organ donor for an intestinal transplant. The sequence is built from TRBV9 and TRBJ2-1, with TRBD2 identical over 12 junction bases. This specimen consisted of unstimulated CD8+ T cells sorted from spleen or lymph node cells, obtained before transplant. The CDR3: CASSSRTSGAYNEQFF. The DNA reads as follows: TGTGCCAGCAGCTCTCGGACTAGCGGGGCTTACAATGAGCAGTTCTTC. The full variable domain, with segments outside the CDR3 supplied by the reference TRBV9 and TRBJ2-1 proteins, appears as DSGVTQTPKHLITATGQRVTLRCSPRSGDLSVYWYQQSLDQGLQFLIQYYNGEERAKGNILERFSAQQFPDLHSELNLSSLELGDSALYFCASSSRTSGAYNEQFFGPGTRLTVL.